Listed below are T cell receptor beta chains from one sample, sequenced in a study of blood T cell repertoires in COVID-19. The assay was immunoSEQ multiplex PCR, and TCRdb's table has in-frame clones only and misses some. The table has around 380,000 clones, more than 65% seen once; the top ten hold 1.1%. Sequencing was performed on peripheral blood. These receptor sequences come from a human donor with acute or convalescent COVID-19. The donor label of this sample is uncertain. The CDR3 runs from the conserved cysteine through the conserved F or W. D genes are given only for firm matches. The size entry is marked missing in some rows and otherwise reads once, few, many or a size class.

TGTGCCAGCATACGAGGGGGCGTGGGGGGAGCTTTCTTT | CASIRGGVGGAFF | TRBJ1-1 | - | TRBD1 | TRBV28
TGTGCCAGCAGTGAAGATAACAGAAACTATGGCTACACCTTC | CASSEDNRNYGYTF | TRBJ1-2 | - | - | TRBV6-1
TGCGCCAGCAGCTTGGTTTTCGGTTACGAGCAGTACTTC | CASSLVFGYEQYF | TRBJ2-7 | - | - | TRBV5-1
TGTGCCAGCAGCTTTGGGAGGGGATTGAACACTGAAGCTTTCTTT | CASSFGRGLNTEAFF | TRBJ1-1 | - | - | TRBV11-2
TGTGCCAGCAGCTTAGTGGGACTAGCGGTGAACACAGATACGCAGTATTTT | CASSLVGLAVNTDTQYF | TRBJ2-3 | - | TRBD2 | TRBV27
TGTGCCACCAGCAGAGACAGCTCGACAGGGAGAAGGCGTGGCTACACCTTC | CATSRDSSTGRRRGYTF | TRBJ1-2 | - | TRBD1 | TRBV15
TGTGCCAGCAGTTTATACGGGAGGGGAGGAAGGTACAATGAGCAGTTCTTC | CASSLYGRGGRYNEQFF | TRBJ2-1 | - | TRBD2 | TRBV28
TGTGCCAGCAGACAGACCACTGAAGCTTTCTTT | CASRQTTEAFF | TRBJ1-1 | - | - | TRBV6-5
TGTGCCAGCAGTTACTCCCCTAGCGGTGAGCAGTTCTTC | CASSYSPSGEQFF | TRBJ2-1 | - | TRBD2 | TRBV6-2/TRBV6-3
TGTGCCAGCAGTGAAGAGGGGCCAGGGAACTCTGGGGCCAACGTCCTGACTTTC | CASSEEGPGNSGANVLTF | TRBJ2-6 | - | - | TRBV6-1
TGTGCCAGCAGTTACTCGTCGGGACAGCTTATTTCACCCCTCCACTTT | CASSYSSGQLISPLHF | TRBJ1-6 | - | TRBD1 | TRBV6-5
TGTGCCAGCAGTTACTCGGGCGCCGGCTACACCTTC | CASSYSGAGYTF | TRBJ1-2 | - | - | TRBV6-5
TGTGCCAGTAGTATAACCTGGCAGGGGGCGAGGGGCAATCAGCCCCAGCATTTT | CASSITWQGARGNQPQHF | TRBJ1-5 | - | TRBD1 | TRBV19
TGTGCCAGCTCACCGGTCGAGGGGGCCTACGAGCAGTACTTC | CASSPVEGAYEQYF | TRBJ2-7 | once | - | TRBV18
TGTGCCAGCAGCCTTACCGGGACTAGCGGGATCAATGAGCAGTTCTTC | CASSLTGTSGINEQFF | TRBJ2-1 | - | TRBD2 | TRBV7-2
TGTGCCAGCAGAACAGGGTCCGGGTCCGATGAGCAGTTCTTC | CASRTGSGSDEQFF | TRBJ2-1 | few | - | TRBV6-6
TGTGCCAGTAAAGTTTCTAGCGGTCCCCCCGATACGCAGTATTTT | CASKVSSGPPDTQYF | TRBJ2-3 | - | TRBD2 | TRBV19
TGTGCCAGCAGTGAACGACAGGGATATGGCTACACCTTC | CASSERQGYGYTF | TRBJ1-2 | - | TRBD1 | TRBV27
TGTGCCAGCAGCCGCACAGGGAAAACTGAAGCTTTCTTT | CASSRTGKTEAFF | TRBJ1-1 | - | - | TRBV7-9
TGTGCCAGCAGCCATTTGACAGTTAATCAGCCCCAGCATTTT | CASSHLTVNQPQHF | TRBJ1-5 | - | - | TRBV7-8
TGTGCCAGCAGTCGCGGGGACGGACACCCCGACTATGGCTACACCTTC | CASSRGDGHPDYGYTF | TRBJ1-2 | - | - | TRBV27
TGTGCCAGCAGAACCGACAGCGTCTATGGCTACACCTTC | CASRTDSVYGYTF | TRBJ1-2 | - | - | TRBV28
TGTGCCAGCAGCCGGGGCGGGGGACAGGGGGGTCAGCCCCAGCATTTT | CASSRGGGQGGQPQHF | TRBJ1-5 | - | TRBD1 | TRBV7-9
TGTGCCAGCAACCGGGGGGGCCACACTGAAGCTTTCTTT | CASNRGGHTEAFF | TRBJ1-1 | - | - | TRBV28
TGTGCCAGCAGCTCAGGGGAATATGCTGAAGCTTTCTTT | CASSSGEYAEAFF | TRBJ1-1 | - | - | TRBV7-9
TGTGCCAGTAGTATAATGGTTGGGGCCCCCTATGGCTACACCTTC | CASSIMVGAPYGYTF | TRBJ1-2 | few | - | TRBV19
TGTGCCAGCAGTTTATACGGAGAGACTAGGCTCTACAATGAGCAGTTCTTC | CASSLYGETRLYNEQFF | TRBJ2-1 | - | - | TRBV27
TGTGCCAGCAGCAGTTGGACAGGGAACACTGAAGCTTTCTTT | CASSSWTGNTEAFF | TRBJ1-1 | - | TRBD1 | TRBV6-5
TGTGCCAGCAGCTCCCGGGACACCGCCTACGAGCAGTACTTC | CASSSRDTAYEQYF | TRBJ2-7 | - | - | TRBV5-4
TGTGCCAGCAGCCCTGGCGGGTCTGTCAGGGGGCGCACTGAAGCTTTCTTT | CASSPGGSVRGRTEAFF | TRBJ1-1 | - | TRBD1 | TRBV7-6
TGCGCCAGCAGCTTCCAGGGAGGAAGCACAGATACGCAGTATTTT | CASSFQGGSTDTQYF | TRBJ2-3 | - | - | TRBV5-1